This TCR beta chain was captured in a study of beta chain features in type 1 diabetes. This CDR3 comprises 14 residues. Trimming took off 0 bases at V and 7 bases at J, with 12 bases between the two ends. Germline assignment: CDR1 MNHNS and CDR2 SASEGT. Reverse transcription of all isolated RNA meant that expressed TCRB transcripts were sequenced. Only in-frame clones appear in the TCRdb table, and some are missing; sequencing was by immunoSEQ multiplex PCR. This repertoire shows approximately 250,000 clones, 9.6% found once; its top ten account for 0.034%. Notes on this clone: Its antigen is unidentified.

Whole-study results and caveats: There was a possibility that cDNA sequencing over-represented cells with high TCR expression.

CD4+ cells of the naive, central memory, regulatory and stem cell-like memory types were sorted via CD45RO/CCR7/CD25/CD127/CD95/CD27. This sequence joins TRBV6-1 and TRBJ1-1, with TRBD1 as a possible D gene (6 bases). This clonotype was obtained from a woman under 30 in good health. Sequences were obtained from naive CD4+ T cells from blood. The CDR3 reads CASSEARGGLEAFF. In nucleotides, the CDR3 is TGTGCCAGCAGTGAAGCGCGTGGGGGCCTTGAAGCTTTCTTT.